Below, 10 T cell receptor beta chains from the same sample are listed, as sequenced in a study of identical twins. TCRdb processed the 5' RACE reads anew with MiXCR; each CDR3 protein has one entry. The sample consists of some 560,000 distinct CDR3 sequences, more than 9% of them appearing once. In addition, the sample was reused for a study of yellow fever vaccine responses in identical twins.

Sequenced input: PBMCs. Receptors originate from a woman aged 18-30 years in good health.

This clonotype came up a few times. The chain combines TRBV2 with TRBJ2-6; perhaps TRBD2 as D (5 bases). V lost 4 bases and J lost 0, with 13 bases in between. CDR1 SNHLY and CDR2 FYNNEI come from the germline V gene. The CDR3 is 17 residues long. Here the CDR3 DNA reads TGTGCCAGCAGTGGCCGGGTAGGAGGCTCTGGGGCCAACGTCCTGACTTTC. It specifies CASSGRVGGSGANVLTF.

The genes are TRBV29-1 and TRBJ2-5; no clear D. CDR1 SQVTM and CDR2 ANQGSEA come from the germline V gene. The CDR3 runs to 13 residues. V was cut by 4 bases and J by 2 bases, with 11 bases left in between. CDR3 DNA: TGCAGCGTTGTTAGATCTCCTCAAGAGACCCAGTACTTC. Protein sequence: CSVVRSPQETQYF.

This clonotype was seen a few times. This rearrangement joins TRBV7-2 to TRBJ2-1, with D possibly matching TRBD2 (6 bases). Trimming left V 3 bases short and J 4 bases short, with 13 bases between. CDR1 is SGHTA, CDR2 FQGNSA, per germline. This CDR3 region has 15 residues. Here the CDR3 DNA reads TGTGCCAGCAGCTTTAGGGAGGTTTTGTACAATGAGCAGTTCTTC. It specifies CASSFREVLYNEQFF.

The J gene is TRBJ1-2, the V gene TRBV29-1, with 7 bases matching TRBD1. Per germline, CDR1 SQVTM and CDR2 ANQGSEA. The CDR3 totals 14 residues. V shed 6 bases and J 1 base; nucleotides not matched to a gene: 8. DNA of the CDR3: TGCAGCGTGGCCGGGACAGAGCTTAACTATGGCTACACCTTC. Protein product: CSVAGTELNYGYTF.

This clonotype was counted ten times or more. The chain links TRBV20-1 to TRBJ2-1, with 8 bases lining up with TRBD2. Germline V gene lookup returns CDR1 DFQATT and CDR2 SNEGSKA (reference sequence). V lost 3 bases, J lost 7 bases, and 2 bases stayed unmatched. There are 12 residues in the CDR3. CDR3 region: CSARERENEQFF. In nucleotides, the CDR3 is TGCAGTGCTAGGGAGCGGGAGAATGAGCAGTTCTTC.

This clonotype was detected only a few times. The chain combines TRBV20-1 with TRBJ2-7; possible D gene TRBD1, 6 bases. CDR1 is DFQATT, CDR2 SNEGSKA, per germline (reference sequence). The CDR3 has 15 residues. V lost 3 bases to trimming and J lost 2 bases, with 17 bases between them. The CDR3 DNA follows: TGCAGTGCTAGTCCTCTCGACAGGCGACCCTACGAGCAGTACTTC. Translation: CSASPLDRRPYEQYF.

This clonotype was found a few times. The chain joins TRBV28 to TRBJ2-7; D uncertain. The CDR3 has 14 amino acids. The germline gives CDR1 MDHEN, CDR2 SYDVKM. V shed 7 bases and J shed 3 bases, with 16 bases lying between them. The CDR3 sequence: CASTQGVSVYEQYF. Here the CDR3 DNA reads TGTGCCAGCACCCAAGGCGTGTCAGTCTACGAGCAGTACTTC.

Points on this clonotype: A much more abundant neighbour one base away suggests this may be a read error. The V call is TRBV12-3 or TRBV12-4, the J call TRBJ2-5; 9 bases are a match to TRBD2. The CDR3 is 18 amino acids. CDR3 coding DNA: TGTGCCTGCAGTCCCCAACCTTTCCTAGCGGGGATTCAAGAGACCCAGTACTTC. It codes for CACSPQPFLAGIQETQYF.

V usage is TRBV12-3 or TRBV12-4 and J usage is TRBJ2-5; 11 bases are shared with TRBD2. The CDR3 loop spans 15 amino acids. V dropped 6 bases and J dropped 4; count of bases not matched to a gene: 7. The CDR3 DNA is TGTGCCAGCAGATGGGGGACTAGCGGAGGAGAGACCCAGTACTTC. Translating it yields CASRWGTSGGETQYF.

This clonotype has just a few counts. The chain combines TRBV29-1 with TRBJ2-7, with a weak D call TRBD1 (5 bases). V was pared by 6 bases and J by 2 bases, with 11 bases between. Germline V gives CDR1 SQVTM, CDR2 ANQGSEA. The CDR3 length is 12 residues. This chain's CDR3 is CSVIQDAYEQYF. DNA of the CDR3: TGCAGCGTAATACAGGACGCCTACGAGCAGTACTTC.